This T cell receptor beta chain emerged from a study of response to subunit inactivated influenza vaccine. Study results and limitations: Each seasonal flu vaccination may recruit only limited new T cells, authors suggested.

A few counts support this clonotype. Its specificity is unknown. This CDR3 spans 15 amino acids. The J segment lost 2 bases and the V segment lost 1 base, leaving 0 bases of the junction unmatched. Germline V gene data show CDR1 as LNHDA and CDR2 as SQIVND (reference sequence). In TCRdb, the RT-PCR reads were re-called with MiXCR into one record per CDR3 protein. Of 800,000 to 1,000,000 distinct CDR3 sequences in the sample, over 20% were seen once. The sequence was obtained from a man in his fifties or sixties who received an inactivated influenza vaccine. This rearrangement joins TRBV19 to TRBJ2-1, with TRBD2 matching over 9 bases. The sample consisted of PBMCs from blood, taken about 5 days after vaccination. The CDR3: CASSIGGRAYNEQFF. The DNA for the CDR3 is TGTGCCAGTAGTATAGGCGGGAGGGCCTACAATGAGCAGTTCTTC.